This T cell receptor beta chain was captured by sequencing in a study of patients and donors after allogeneic stem cell transplantation. In its sample, this clonotype was seen a few times. The CDR3 length is 14 residues. V gave up 1 base and J gave up 3 bases, with 7 bases separating them. Germline V gene data show CDR1 as MNHNY and CDR2 as SVGAGI (reference sequence). In TCRdb, the RT-PCR reads were re-called with MiXCR into one record per CDR3 protein. The sample holds about 110,000 distinct CDR3 sequences, roughly 37% seen once. What was sequenced was blood, either unsorted or a sorted T cell fraction (not recorded which). The rearrangement joins TRBV6-6 to TRBJ1-5, with D unclear. This receptor was obtained from a human donor who was either an allogeneic HSCT recipient or a stem cell or donor lymphocyte infusion donor (not recorded which). It is not recorded whose cells these are; they may come from a transplant donor. In nucleotides, the CDR3 is TGTGCCAGCAGTTACTGGTCTTCCAATCAGCCCCAGCATTTT. Translated: CASSYWSSNQPQHF.